The rows below give T cell receptor beta chains drawn from one sample of a study of human T cells and chemical hapten exposure. TCRdb used MiXCR to reprocess the reads, holding one entry per CDR3 protein. The sample records 95,000 to 150,000 distinct CDR3 sequences, approximately 9% being singletons. Material for sequencing was whole blood. These receptors were taken from a human donor in good health. Some clones in this sample may be carry-over from other donors' samples. CDR3s include the opening cysteine and the closing phenylalanine or tryptophan. The order of the fields is CDR3 length, J gene, V gene, D gene, clone size, CDR3 protein, CDR3 DNA. The D gene is left open where the match is weak. Rows give clone size only sometimes, using once, few, many, or a class for an expanded clone.

length: 16; J: TRBJ1-5; V: TRBV12-3/TRBV12-4; D: TRBD1; size: few; CDR3: CASSLEGGVSNQPQHF; DNA: TGTGCCAGCAGTTTAGAAGGGGGCGTAAGCAATCAGCCCCAGCATTTT
length: 16; J: TRBJ2-1; V: TRBV4-3; D: TRBD2; size: NA; CDR3: CASSQVAGGPSNEQFF; DNA: TGCGCCAGCAGCCAAGTAGCGGGGGGGCCGAGCAATGAGCAGTTCTTC
length: 14; J: TRBJ2-1; V: TRBV11-1; D: NA; size: few; CDR3: CASSYTTSYNEQFF; DNA: TGTGCCAGCAGCTACACAACCTCCTACAATGAGCAGTTCTTC
length: 13; J: TRBJ2-7; V: TRBV12-3/TRBV12-4; D: NA; size: few; CDR3: CASSLVPPYEQYF; DNA: TGTGCCAGCAGTTTGGTGCCACCCTACGAGCAGTACTTC
length: 13; J: TRBJ1-1; V: TRBV7-3; D: NA; size: many; CDR3: CASPTERNTEAFF; DNA: TGTGCCAGCCCGACAGAAAGGAACACTGAAGCTTTCTTT
length: 16; J: TRBJ2-1; V: TRBV4-1; D: TRBD2; size: few; CDR3: CASSQVVAGDYNEQFF; DNA: TGCGCCAGCAGCCAAGTTGTGGCGGGGGACTACAATGAGCAGTTCTTC
length: 18; J: TRBJ2-6; V: TRBV5-1; D: NA; size: many; CDR3: CASSSTGRSSSGANVLTF; DNA: TGCGCCAGCAGCTCCACAGGGAGATCGTCCTCTGGGGCCAACGTCCTGACTTTC
length: 13; J: TRBJ2-6; V: TRBV12-3/TRBV12-4; D: NA; size: NA; CDR3: CASKLSGANVLTF; DNA: TGTGCCAGCAAACTCTCTGGGGCCAACGTCCTGACTTTC
length: 11; J: TRBJ2-1; V: TRBV4-2; D: NA; size: many; CDR3: CASSPDNEQFF; DNA: TGTGCCAGCAGCCCCGACAATGAGCAGTTCTTC
length: 16; J: TRBJ2-5; V: TRBV3-1; D: NA; size: NA; CDR3: CASSQEGGGHSETQYF; DNA: TGTGCCAGCAGCCAAGAGGGCGGGGGACACTCAGAGACCCAGTACTTC
length: 12; J: TRBJ1-2; V: TRBV4-2; D: NA; size: few; CDR3: CASRGGIRGYTF; DNA: TGTGCCAGCCGAGGGGGGATTCGTGGCTACACCTTC
length: 15; J: TRBJ2-4; V: TRBV18; D: NA; size: few; CDR3: CASSPIQRPKNIQYF; DNA: TGTGCCAGCTCACCGATACAGCGCCCGAAAAACATTCAGTACTTC
length: 15; J: TRBJ2-3; V: TRBV5-5; D: NA; size: many; CDR3: CASRRTPTSTDTQYF; DNA: TGTGCCAGCAGACGGACACCTACCTCCACAGATACGCAGTATTTT
length: 14; J: TRBJ2-1; V: TRBV2; D: NA; size: few; CDR3: CASMVGSSYNEQFF; DNA: TGTGCCAGCATGGTGGGAAGCTCCTACAATGAGCAGTTCTTC
length: 14; J: TRBJ2-3; V: TRBV10-3; D: TRBD1; size: NA; CDR3: CAIRGDRGTDTQYF; DNA: TGTGCCATCAGGGGGGACAGGGGCACAGATACGCAGTATTTT
length: 16; J: TRBJ1-4; V: TRBV29-1; D: NA; size: few; CDR3: CSVEAEDETVSEKLFF; DNA: TGCAGCGTTGAAGCAGAGGACGAAACAGTTTCGGAAAAACTGTTTTTT
length: 14; J: TRBJ1-1; V: TRBV29-1; D: TRBD1; size: many; CDR3: CSTNRGRLFPEAFF; DNA: TGCAGCACCAACAGGGGGCGCCTATTCCCTGAAGCTTTCTTT
length: 15; J: TRBJ1-4; V: TRBV12-3/TRBV12-4; D: NA; size: many; CDR3: CASSRAGGTNEKLFF; DNA: TGTGCCAGCAGCCGTGCAGGAGGAACTAATGAAAAACTGTTTTTT
length: 15; J: TRBJ1-2; V: TRBV6-5; D: NA; size: many; CDR3: CASSYNVGGTYGYTF; DNA: TGTGCCAGCAGTTACAATGTAGGGGGTACCTATGGCTACACCTTC
length: 13; J: TRBJ2-2; V: TRBV6-5; D: NA; size: few; CDR3: CASSYTPAGELFF; DNA: TGTGCCAGCAGTTACACCCCGGCGGGGGAGCTGTTTTTT
length: 17; J: TRBJ2-2; V: TRBV6-1; D: NA; size: NA; CDR3: CASSPPVDRANTGELFF; DNA: TGTGCCAGCAGTCCCCCGGTGGACCGCGCGAACACCGGGGAGCTGTTTTTT
length: 15; J: TRBJ2-2; V: TRBV7-2; D: NA; size: many; CDR3: CASSLRDIRTGELFF; DNA: TGTGCCAGCAGCTTAAGGGACATACGAACCGGGGAGCTGTTTTTT
length: 16; J: TRBJ2-6; V: TRBV27; D: NA; size: many; CDR3: CASSESLNSGANVLTF; DNA: TGTGCCAGCAGCGAGAGTTTGAACTCTGGGGCCAACGTCCTGACTTTC
length: 16; J: TRBJ2-3; V: TRBV5-5; D: NA; size: NA; CDR3: CASSLGRGQEADTQYF; DNA: TGTGCCAGCAGCTTGGGGCGGGGGCAAGAAGCAGATACGCAGTATTTT
length: 15; J: TRBJ2-5; V: TRBV12-5; D: TRBD1; size: NA; CDR3: CASGLPDRGRETQYF; DNA: TGTGCTAGTGGTTTGCCGGACAGGGGGAGGGAGACCCAGTACTTC
length: 15; J: TRBJ2-5; V: TRBV7-2; D: NA; size: NA; CDR3: CASSPSWAYWETQYF; DNA: TGTGCCAGCAGCCCGAGCTGGGCCTATTGGGAGACCCAGTACTTC
length: 12; J: TRBJ2-7; V: TRBV20-1; D: TRBD2; size: NA; CDR3: CSVATSGSEQYF; DNA: TGCAGTGTCGCGACTAGCGGGAGCGAGCAGTACTTC
length: 15; J: TRBJ2-1; V: TRBV7-3; D: NA; size: NA; CDR3: CASSFFGGGSTEQFF; DNA: TGTGCCAGCAGCTTTTTTGGAGGGGGGTCCACTGAGCAGTTCTTC
length: 13; J: TRBJ1-2; V: TRBV28; D: NA; size: many; CDR3: CASSLDGFYGYTF; DNA: TGTGCCAGCAGCCTCGACGGCTTCTATGGCTACACCTTC
length: 15; J: TRBJ2-5; V: TRBV14; D: TRBD1; size: few; CDR3: CASSPLWTGQETQYF; DNA: TGTGCCAGCAGCCCCCTTTGGACAGGTCAAGAGACCCAGTACTTC
length: 16; J: TRBJ2-3; V: TRBV20-1; D: NA; size: NA; CDR3: CSASSGARYDTDTRYF; DNA: TGCAGTGCTTCGTCAGGGGCCCGGTACGACACAGATACGCGGTATTTT
length: 14; J: TRBJ1-1; V: TRBV20-1; D: NA; size: NA; CDR3: CSARVGAMNTEAFF; DNA: TGCAGTGCTAGAGTAGGGGCTATGAACACTGAAGCTTTCTTT
length: 12; J: TRBJ1-1; V: TRBV19; D: NA; size: NA; CDR3: CASSIQGTEAFF; DNA: TGTGCCAGTAGTATTCAAGGTACTGAAGCTTTCTTT
length: 15; J: TRBJ1-5; V: TRBV16; D: NA; size: many; CDR3: CASSGGVLGNQPQHF; DNA: TGTGCCAGCAGCGGGGGGGTCCTTGGAAATCAGCCCCAGCATTTT
length: 15; J: TRBJ2-2; V: TRBV11-2; D: NA; size: NA; CDR3: CASSSLQGDTGELFF; DNA: TGTGCCAGCAGCTCCCTACAGGGTGACACCGGGGAGCTGTTTTTT
length: 13; J: TRBJ1-1; V: TRBV6-5; D: NA; size: many; CDR3: CASSLREGTEAFF; DNA: TGTGCCAGCAGTTTGCGCGAGGGCACTGAAGCTTTCTTT
length: 14; J: TRBJ2-7; V: TRBV2; D: NA; size: few; CDR3: CASSEQSVFYEQYF; DNA: TGTGCCAGCAGTGAGCAATCAGTATTCTACGAGCAGTACTTC
length: 14; J: TRBJ2-5; V: TRBV11-3; D: NA; size: NA; CDR3: CASSLDGGGETQYF; DNA: TGTGCCAGCAGCTTAGATGGCGGAGGAGAGACCCAGTACTTC
length: 13; J: TRBJ1-5; V: TRBV20-1; D: NA; size: many; CDR3: CSVQERGNQPQHF; DNA: TGCAGTGTGCAGGAAAGGGGCAATCAGCCCCAGCATTTT
length: 14; J: TRBJ2-4; V: TRBV10-3; D: TRBD2; size: few; CDR3: CAISESGLAGALGF; DNA: TGTGCCATCAGTGAGTCGGGACTAGCGGGGGCTCTGGGCTTC
length: 15; J: TRBJ1-5; V: TRBV7-6; D: NA; size: many; CDR3: CASSRSTGMNQPQHF; DNA: TGTGCCAGCAGCCGATCTACAGGGATGAATCAGCCCCAGCATTTT
length: 14; J: TRBJ1-1; V: TRBV7-2; D: TRBD1; size: few; CDR3: CASRPYMGQTEAFF; DNA: TGTGCCAGCAGGCCTTATATGGGACAGACTGAAGCTTTCTTT
length: 13; J: TRBJ1-6; V: TRBV6-5; D: NA; size: many; CDR3: CASSYERTSPLHF; DNA: TGTGCCAGCAGTTACGAGAGGACGTCACCCCTCCACTTT
length: 16; J: TRBJ2-3; V: TRBV4-2; D: NA; size: many; CDR3: CASSPGTAPYTDTQYF; DNA: TGTGCCAGCAGCCCTGGGACCGCGCCCTACACAGATACGCAGTATTTT
length: 15; J: TRBJ2-1; V: TRBV20-1; D: TRBD2; size: NA; CDR3: CSATGTSGVYNEQFF; DNA: TGCAGTGCTACCGGGACTAGCGGAGTTTACAATGAGCAGTTCTTC
length: 14; J: TRBJ2-7; V: TRBV12-3/TRBV12-4; D: NA; size: few; CDR3: CASSPTQGSIEQYF; DNA: TGTGCCAGCAGTCCTACCCAGGGGTCGATCGAGCAGTACTTC
length: 11; J: TRBJ2-7; V: TRBV2; D: NA; size: many; CDR3: CASSEFYEQYF; DNA: TGTGCCAGCAGTGAGTTTTACGAGCAGTACTTC
length: 12; J: TRBJ2-1; V: TRBV29-1; D: TRBD2; size: NA; CDR3: CSVEGLASEQFF; DNA: TGCAGCGTCGAGGGACTAGCCAGTGAGCAGTTCTTC
length: 11; J: TRBJ1-2; V: TRBV7-2; D: NA; size: many; CDR3: CASSLLRDYTF; DNA: TGTGCCAGCAGCTTGTTGAGGGACTACACCTTC
length: 13; J: TRBJ2-7; V: TRBV20-1; D: TRBD1; size: many; CDR3: CSARFLGGHEQYF; DNA: TGCAGTGCCCGGTTTTTAGGGGGCCACGAGCAGTACTTC
length: 13; J: TRBJ2-3; V: TRBV12-3/TRBV12-4; D: NA; size: few; CDR3: CASSDMRTDTQYF; DNA: TGTGCCAGCAGTGATATGCGCACAGATACGCAGTATTTT
length: 16; J: TRBJ2-5; V: TRBV29-1; D: TRBD1; size: many; CDR3: CSVERVTGGSTRTQYF; DNA: TGCAGCGTTGAGAGGGTCACAGGGGGCTCGACGAGGACCCAGTACTTC
length: 17; J: TRBJ1-5; V: TRBV4-1; D: TRBD1; size: many; CDR3: CASSQDVGQYSNQPQHF; DNA: TGCGCCAGCAGCCAAGATGTGGGACAGTATAGCAATCAGCCCCAGCATTTT
length: 14; J: TRBJ2-3; V: TRBV7-6; D: TRBD2; size: few; CDR3: CASSFSGGGDTQYF; DNA: TGTGCCAGCAGCTTCAGCGGGGGGGGAGATACGCAGTATTTT
length: 19; J: TRBJ2-1; V: TRBV27; D: NA; size: few; CDR3: CASSGSIIGVLSSYNEQFF; DNA: TGTGCCAGCAGTGGGAGCATAATTGGGGTCCTGAGCTCCTACAATGAGCAGTTCTTC
length: 12; J: TRBJ1-1; V: TRBV6-2/TRBV6-3; D: NA; size: many; CDR3: CASRPGGPEAFF; DNA: TGTGCCAGCAGACCGGGCGGGCCTGAAGCTTTCTTT
length: 14; J: TRBJ1-1; V: TRBV9; D: NA; size: NA; CDR3: CASSVVGKNTEAFF; DNA: TGTGCCAGCAGCGTAGTGGGAAAGAACACTGAAGCTTTCTTT
length: 16; J: TRBJ2-7; V: TRBV7-6; D: TRBD2; size: NA; CDR3: CASSPAVRGNSYEQYF; DNA: TGTGCCAGCAGCCCCGCCGTGCGGGGGAACTCCTACGAGCAGTACTTC
length: 15; J: TRBJ1-1; V: TRBV12-2; D: NA; size: many; CDR3: CASRLGVRRNTEAFF; DNA: TGTGCAAGTCGCTTAGGGGTCAGACGAAACACTGAAGCTTTCTTT
length: 12; J: TRBJ2-7; V: TRBV5-1; D: NA; size: NA; CDR3: CASSFDLYEQYF; DNA: TGCGCCAGCAGCTTCGACCTGTACGAGCAGTACTTC